The sequence of this TCR beta chain was determined in a study of blood T cell repertoires in COVID-19. Study as a whole: Material from acute and convalescent COVID-19 was sourced from the United States, Italy and Spain.

TCRdb keeps only in-frame clones here, not all; method: immunoSEQ multiplex PCR. The sample carries some 250,000 clones, roughly 87% recorded once. V gave up 3 bases and J gave up 5 bases, with 6 bases separating them. The germline gives CDR1 KGHDR, CDR2 SFDVKD. There are 12 residues in the CDR3. The specimen sequenced was peripheral blood. This clonotype was sampled from a man between 60 and 75 years old who had recovered from COVID-19. V usage is TRBV24-1 and J usage is TRBJ1-2, with unresolved D. The CDR3 sequence: CATSDHRYGYTF. CDR3 nucleotide sequence: TGTGCCACCAGTGATCACAGATATGGCTACACCTTC.